The 29 T cell receptor beta chains reported below all come from one sample, sequenced in a study of cytomegalovirus exposure and HLA in healthy donors. PCR used 60 Vbeta primers and 13 Jbeta primers. Assay used: immunoSEQ multiplex PCR; TCRdb lists only in-frame clones, some missing. The sample lists some 120,000 clones, 77% seen once, with roughly 5.8% in the top ten. The specimen was PBMCs. These receptors were taken from a man aged 18 to 29 in good health and CMV-seropositive.

The chain uses TRBV7-9 and TRBJ2-2, with a possible D match to TRBD2 (5 bases). Germline values: CDR1 SEHNR, CDR2 FQNEAQ (reference sequence). CDR3 length equals 15 residues. V dropped 7 bases and J dropped 1 base, with 13 bases sitting between them. The CDR3 sequence is CASNSFRGNTGELFF. The CDR3 nucleotides are TGTGCCAGCAACTCCTTCCGGGGGAACACCGGGGAGCTGTTTTTT.

This chain uses TRBV4-1 with TRBJ2-1, with 10 bases that match TRBD2. J gave up 7 bases and V 0 bases, and 9 bases lay outside the gene matches. From germline, CDR1 is MGHRA and CDR2 YSYEKL. The CDR3 covers 17 residues. The CDR3 coding sequence is TGCGCCAGCAGCCAAGATTTTCTAGCGGGAGTTTTTAATGAGCAGTTCTTC. Amino acid sequence: CASSQDFLAGVFNEQFF.

Concerning this clone: Compared with germline, one end of the junction differs, possibly owing to a read error. The chain is built from TRBV7-7 and TRBJ2-2; maybe TRBD1 (6 bases). CDR1 is SSHAT, CDR2 FNYEAQ, per germline (reference sequence). The CDR3 runs to 17 residues. The CDR3 reads CASSLNAKGRGAGELFF. The DNA for the CDR3 is TGTGCTAGCAGCTTAAATGCTAAAGGCAGGGGAGCCGGGGAGCTGTTTTTT.

J is TRBJ1-2 and V is TRBV6-6; 9 bases match TRBD1. Germline assignment: CDR1 MNHNY and CDR2 SVGAGI (reference sequence). The CDR3 has 13 amino acids. The junction had 5 bases not matched to a gene; V was cut back by 5 bases and J by 7 bases. DNA for the CDR3: TGTGCCAGCAGTATCGGACAGGGGATTGGCTACACCTTC. This translates into CASSIGQGIGYTF.

The rearrangement uses TRBV5-5 and TRBJ1-5, with D perhaps matching TRBD1 (5 bases). This CDR3 comprises 14 residues. Trimming removed 2 bases from V and 0 bases from J, with 6 bases in between. Looked up from germline, CDR1 is SGHKS and CDR2 is YYEKEE (reference sequence). CDR3 protein: CASSLGHSNQPQHF. In nucleotides, the CDR3 is TGTGCCAGCAGCTTAGGACATAGCAATCAGCCCCAGCATTTT.

This clone was recorded once. This rearrangement joins TRBV19 to TRBJ1-5; D may be TRBD1 (6 bases). Germline CDR1 is LNHDA and CDR2 is SQIVND (reference sequence). This CDR3 has 14 residues. The V gene lost 2 bases and the J gene lost 4 bases, with 9 bases spanning the gap. The CDR3 nucleotides are TGTGCCAGTAGTATAAGGACAGAAAATCAGCCCCAGCATTTT. Its protein is CASSIRTENQPQHF.

This chain links TRBV4-1 with TRBJ2-1; 7 nucleotides align to TRBD1. Trimming removed 3 bases from V and 1 base from J; junction bases left unmatched: 12. The CDR3 totals 18 residues. CDR1 MGHRA and CDR2 YSYEKL come from the germline V gene. Here the CDR3 reads CASSQGQYLAESYNEQFF. For the CDR3, the DNA is TGCGCCAGCAGCCAGGGACAGTACTTGGCCGAATCCTACAATGAGCAGTTCTTC.

In its sample, this clone was seen once. The chain carries TRBV5-1 and TRBJ1-1, with 9 bases identical to TRBD1. The V gene's germline CDR1 is SGHRS and CDR2 YFSETQ. V lost 4 bases to trimming and J lost 5 bases; unmatched junction nucleotides: 15. The CDR3 is 17 residues long. CDR3 sequence reads: CASSIGATGGARTEAFF. CDR3 nucleotide sequence: TGCGCCAGCAGCATTGGCGCTACAGGGGGCGCGAGGACTGAAGCTTTCTTT.

V usage is TRBV27 and J usage is TRBJ1-2; possibly TRBD1 for D (6 bases). From germline, CDR1 is MNHEY and CDR2 SMNVEV (reference sequence). V lost 5 bases and J 6 bases, leaving 16 bases between the germline ends. This CDR3 has 14 residues. The chain's CDR3 is CASSVSQGSDGYTF. The CDR3 coding sequence is TGTGCCAGCAGTGTAAGCCAGGGGTCGGATGGCTACACCTTC.

This clone has a handful of counts. V usage is TRBV5-1 and J usage is TRBJ2-5; 8 bases map to TRBD2. The germline V gene has CDR1 SGHRS and CDR2 YFSETQ. This CDR3 spans 15 amino acids. With V trimmed by 4 bases and J by 4 bases, 9 bases remained unmatched. The DNA of the CDR3 is TGCGCCAGCAGCATGGGCCGGGGGGGCCCAGAGACCCAGTACTTC. Its protein product is CASSMGRGGPETQYF.

The V gene is TRBV6-4, the J gene TRBJ1-2; 8 bases line up with TRBD1. The V gene end was trimmed by 8 bases and the J gene end by 2 bases; junction bases not matched to a gene: 4. There are 13 residues in the CDR3. Germline CDR1 MRHNA, CDR2 SNTAGT. The CDR3 loop reads CASSRQGNYGYTF. The CDR3 bases are TGTGCCAGCTCCCGACAGGGGAACTATGGCTACACCTTC.

This clone has more than one count but fewer than ten. This chain connects TRBV7-2 to TRBJ2-5; 9 bases match TRBD1. Germline assignment: CDR1 SGHTA and CDR2 FQGNSA. The CDR3 runs to 15 residues. Trimming cost V 5 bases and J 3 bases; bases outside gene matches: 7. The CDR3 loop reads CASSPRDRVKETQYF. In nucleotides, the CDR3 is TGTGCCAGCAGCCCGCGGGACAGGGTTAAAGAGACCCAGTACTTC.

This clone turned up a few times. V is TRBV6-1 and J is TRBJ1-3, with D maybe TRBD1 (5 bases). The germline gives CDR1 MNHNS, CDR2 SASEGT. The V end was cut by 5 bases, the J end by 0 bases, with 11 bases between. The length of the CDR3 is 15 residues. As DNA, the CDR3 is TGTGCCAGCAGTCAACAGACAGACTCTGGAAACACCATATATTTT. This translates into CASSQQTDSGNTIYF.

The J gene is TRBJ2-1, the V gene TRBV6-1; 8 nucleotides align to TRBD1. There are 15 residues in the CDR3. Germline CDR1 reads MNHNS; CDR2 reads SASEGT. J lost 9 bases, V lost 0 bases, and 7 bases had no gene match. CDR3: CASSEAAQGAAEQFF. The CDR3 DNA reads as TGTGCCAGCAGTGAAGCCGCCCAGGGGGCGGCTGAGCAGTTCTTC.

This chain uses TRBV18 with TRBJ1-1, with a tentative D call TRBD1 (5 bases). Looked up from germline, CDR1 is KGHSH and CDR2 is LQKENI. This CDR3 is 15 amino acids long. V was clipped by 0 bases and J by 1 base, with 9 bases between them. The chain's CDR3 is CASSPPGQQNTEAFF. The CDR3 DNA follows: TGTGCCAGCTCACCACCGGGGCAGCAGAACACTGAAGCTTTCTTT.

The chain recombines TRBV19 with TRBJ1-3, with D possibly being TRBD1 (5 bases). From germline, CDR1 is LNHDA and CDR2 SQIVND (reference sequence). This CDR3 spans 15 amino acids. Trimming took off 6 bases at V and 0 bases at J, with 12 bases between the two ends. CDR3 DNA sequence: TGTGCCAGTAGCCTTACAGGCAACTCTGGAAACACCATATATTTT. It translates to CASSLTGNSGNTIYF.

V usage is TRBV9 and J usage is TRBJ1-2; 7 bases align to TRBD1. The trim removed 3 bases at V and 6 bases at J, leaving 11 bases unmatched. In germline, CDR1 is SGDLS, CDR2 YYNGEE. This CDR3 contains 15 residues. In DNA, the CDR3 is TGTGCCAGCAGCGCAATGATACAGGGGTACGATGGCTACACCTTC. Translating it yields CASSAMIQGYDGYTF.

As regards this clone: The conserved closing phenylalanine or tryptophan is absent in this CDR3, likely reflecting a read error. V gene TRBV5-6 combines with J gene TRBJ1-2, with D possibly being TRBD1 (5 bases). The CDR3 is 15 amino acids. V was pared by 0 bases and J by 5 bases, with 14 bases between. Germline-derived CDR1 and CDR2 are SGHDT and YYEEEE. In nucleotides, the CDR3 is TGTGCCAGCAGCTTGGTCGTAGGGGTAGGGTATGGCTACACCCTC. Protein product: CASSLVVGVGYGYTL.

This chain connects TRBV4-2 to TRBJ1-5, with D possibly TRBD1 on 5 matching bases. The length of the CDR3 is 15 residues. V lost 3 bases to trimming and J lost 4 bases, with 13 bases between them. From germline, CDR1 is LGHNA and CDR2 YNFKEQ. CDR3 protein: CASSQTTGGNQPQHF. For the CDR3, the DNA is TGTGCCAGCAGCCAGACAACCGGGGGAAATCAGCCCCAGCATTTT.

The V and J genes are TRBV28 and TRBJ2-7, with a weak D call TRBD1 (5 bases). Germline CDR1 is MDHEN and CDR2 is SYDVKM. The CDR3 runs to 15 residues. V shed 8 bases and J shed 4 bases, with 21 bases lying between them. CDR3 sequence reads: CASCPWGSGPYEQYF. CDR3 nucleotides: TGTGCCAGCTGCCCATGGGGCAGTGGTCCTTACGAGCAGTACTTC.

The chain carries TRBV5-1 and TRBJ2-3; TRBD2 is a possible D gene (7 bases). The CDR3 runs 15 residues. The germline V gene encodes CDR1 SGHRS and CDR2 YFSETQ. The V end was cut by 1 base, the J end by 6 bases, with 15 bases between. The CDR3, as DNA: TGCGCCAGCAGCTTGTCTAGCGGAGGGGGGGATACGCAGTATTTT. This gives the protein CASSLSSGGGDTQYF.

The count of this clone is one. This chain links TRBV27 with TRBJ1-5; 7 bases align to TRBD1. Trimming took 5 bases from V and 0 from J; bases not matched to a gene: 10. Germline V gene lookup returns CDR1 MNHEY and CDR2 SMNVEV (reference sequence). This CDR3 comprises 17 residues. The CDR3 nucleotides are TGTGCCAGCAGTATAAGCCGGGACAGCCATAGCAATCAGCCCCAGCATTTT. This sequence encodes CASSISRDSHSNQPQHF.

J is TRBJ1-1 and V is TRBV19; possibly TRBD1 for D (6 bases). The CDR3 runs to 13 residues. CDR1 is LNHDA, CDR2 SQIVND, per germline (reference sequence). Trimming removed 8 bases from V and 1 base from J, with 11 bases in between. The CDR3 DNA follows: TGTGCCAGTTGCGAGACAGGGAACACTGAAGCTTTCTTT. Protein product: CASCETGNTEAFF.

V usage is TRBV4-2 and J usage is TRBJ1-1; D may be TRBD1 (5 bases). Deletions cut 5 bases from V and 7 bases from J, with 11 bases between. From germline, CDR1 is LGHNA and CDR2 YNFKEQ. The CDR3 runs to 12 residues. The CDR3 DNA reads TGTGCCAGCAGCACGGGGGAGCGTGAAGCTTTCTTT. Translation gives CASSTGEREAFF.

The rearrangement joins TRBV12-5 to TRBJ2-4, with TRBD2 matching over 7 bases. CDR1 and CDR2 (germline): LGHNT, FRNRAP. The CDR3 loop spans 16 amino acids. V shed 0 bases, J shed 8 bases, and the junction held 10 bases outside the gene matches. The CDR3 nucleotides read TGTGCTAGTGGTTTGGTAGCCGCTAGCGGCGGGGACATTCAGTACTTC. The encoded protein is CASGLVAASGGDIQYF.

This rearrangement joins TRBV4-1 to TRBJ1-2, with a tentative D call TRBD1 (5 bases). The germline V and J ends were trimmed by 2 bases and 3 bases, with 7 bases remaining between them. CDR1 is MGHRA, CDR2 YSYEKL, per germline. The CDR3 consists of 13 residues. Written as DNA, the CDR3 is TGCGCCAGCAGCCAACAGGGTGACTATGGCTACACCTTC. This encodes CASSQQGDYGYTF.

This clone has just a few counts. The CDR3 region has the DNA TGTGCCAGCAGTGAGGGACTAGCGGGAGATGAGCAGTTCTTC. It translates to CASSEGLAGDEQFF. This chain uses TRBV6-4 with TRBJ2-1; 14 bases match TRBD2. Trimming cost V 3 bases and J 8 bases; bases outside gene matches: 0. The CDR3 totals 14 residues. The germline V gene encodes CDR1 MRHNA and CDR2 SNTAGT.

This chain links TRBV5-4 with TRBJ1-2, with a weak D call TRBD1 (6 bases). Germline V gene data show CDR1 as SGHNT and CDR2 as YYREEE (reference sequence). CDR3 length equals 13 residues. V was pared by 4 bases and J by 8 bases, with 15 bases between. The CDR3 loop is CASSRQGTGGYTF. The CDR3 region has the DNA TGTGCCAGCAGCCGTCAGGGGACGGGCGGCTACACCTTC.

V gene TRBV30 combines with J gene TRBJ2-5; 15 bases agree with TRBD2. Germline-derived CDR1 and CDR2 are GTSNPN and SVGIG (reference sequence). Trimming took 0 bases from V and 3 from J; bases not matched to a gene: 20. This CDR3 comprises 22 residues. The CDR3 sequence is CAWSVPRTSGRAGLYLEETQYF. As DNA, the CDR3 is TGTGCCTGGAGTGTACCCCGGACTAGCGGGAGGGCGGGGCTTTACTTAGAAGAGACCCAGTACTTC.